Below, 20 T cell receptor beta chains from the same sample are listed, as sequenced in a study of CD4 T cells in relation to SARS-CoV-2 and coronaviruses. Sequencing was performed with immunoSEQ multiplex PCR; in TCRdb, only in-frame clones are kept and a portion is missing. This sample yields around 35,000 clones, of which approximately 83% are seen a single time; 3.1% belongs to the top ten. The sequencing input was memory CD4+ T cells from PBMCs. These receptor sequences come from an adult with COVID-19.

J is TRBJ1-4 and V is TRBV28; D not certain. Germline-derived CDR1 and CDR2 are MDHEN and SYDVKM. CDR3 size: 14 residues. V lost 6 bases to trimming and J lost 8 bases, with 16 bases between them. The CDR3 sequence is CASRDPDLAEKLFF. CDR3 nucleotides: TGTGCCAGCAGGGACCCGGACCTGGCGGAAAAACTGTTTTTT. The complete variable domain, with remaining parts taken from reference TRBV28 and TRBJ1-4, reads DVKVTQSSRYLVKRTGEKVFLECVQDMDHENMFWYRQDPGLGLRLIYFSYDVKMKEKGDIPEGYSVSREKKERFSLILESASTNQTSMYLCASRDPDLAEKLFFGSGTQLSVL.

The V gene is TRBV29-1, the J gene TRBJ2-1; weak D call: TRBD2 (6 bases). This CDR3 region has 14 residues. Trimming stripped 6 bases from V and 9 bases from J, with 21 bases between. CDR1 and CDR2 from the germline V gene are SQVTM and ANQGSEA. In nucleotides, the CDR3 is TGCAGCGTCGGGAGAGACCTCACCGGGAGTGAGCAGTTCTTC. The encoded protein is CSVGRDLTGSEQFF.

V usage is TRBV10-2 and J usage is TRBJ2-1; 12 nucleotides match TRBD2. V lost 0 bases and J lost 8; bases outside the gene matches: 8. Germline V gene data show CDR1 as WSHSY and CDR2 as SAAADI. This CDR3 spans 17 amino acids. The CDR3, as DNA: TGCGCCAGCAGTGAGTCAGGGCTAGCGGGAGGGCCCCATGAGCAGTTCTTC. This translates into CASSESGLAGGPHEQFF.

This clone was counted between two and nine times. The genes are TRBV19 and TRBJ2-7; D is perhaps TRBD1 (6 bases). V was clipped by 6 bases and J by 2 bases, with 11 bases between them. CDR3 length: 13 residues. Germline CDR1 LNHDA, CDR2 SQIVND (reference sequence). Here the CDR3 DNA reads TGTGCCAGTAGCAGAAACAGGGCCTACGAGCAGTACTTC. It encodes CASSRNRAYEQYF.

The V call is TRBV19, the J call TRBJ2-2; D is unresolved. The CDR3 is 11 amino acids. Germline loops: CDR1 LNHDA, CDR2 SQIVND (reference sequence). Between the trimmed V and J ends, which lost 7 bases and 6 bases, there was a span of 6 bases. DNA for the CDR3: TGTGCCAGTACCCAGGCCGGGGAGCTGTTTTTT. Its protein is CASTQAGELFF.

The J gene is TRBJ2-7, the V gene TRBV30; possible D gene TRBD2, 5 bases. This CDR3 spans 12 amino acids. V lost 0 bases and J lost 3, with 6 bases in between. In germline, CDR1 is GTSNPN, CDR2 SVGIG (reference sequence). For the CDR3, the DNA is TGTGCCTGGAGTGTCGGAGGCTACGAGCAGTACTTC. Its translation is CAWSVGGYEQYF.

This sequence joins TRBV15 and TRBJ2-3; D ambiguous. CDR3 length equals 15 residues. Germline CDR1 is LNHNV and CDR2 is YYDKDF (reference sequence). The germline V and J ends were trimmed by 0 bases and 5 bases, with 12 bases remaining between them. The CDR3, as DNA: TGTGCCACCAGCAGAGATAAAAGTCGGAGAGATACGCAGTATTTT. This gives the protein CATSRDKSRRDTQYF. Based on the CDR3 plus reference TRBV15 and TRBJ2-3, the full variable domain is DAMVIQNPRYQVTQFGKPVTLSCSQTLNHNVMYWYQQKSSQAPKLLFHYYDKDFNNEADTPDNFQSRRPNTSFCFLDIRSPGLGDTAMYLCATSRDKSRRDTQYFGPGTRLTVL.

The chain uses TRBV24-1 and TRBJ2-2; TRBD1 matches at 7 bases. The CDR3 totals 17 residues. The germline gives CDR1 KGHDR, CDR2 SFDVKD. V shed 1 base and J 2 bases; nucleotides not matched to a gene: 6. The CDR3 DNA follows: TGTGCCACCAGTGATTTTACCGGGACAGTTAACACCGGGGAGCTGTTTTTT. Its protein is CATSDFTGTVNTGELFF.

V is TRBV5-4 and J is TRBJ2-1, with 13 bases identical to TRBD2. This CDR3 has 16 amino acids. Trimming cost V 2 bases and J 5 bases; bases outside gene matches: 4. Germline lookup yields CDR1 SGHNT and CDR2 YYREEE (reference sequence). The DNA for the CDR3 is TGTGCCAGCAGCTTAGGGACTAGCGGGACGAACAATGAGCAGTTCTTC. The encoded protein is CASSLGTSGTNNEQFF.

The chain has TRBV6-5 and TRBJ1-1; D may be TRBD1 (5 bases). The V end was cut by 5 bases, the J end by 6 bases, with 16 bases between. The germline gives CDR1 MNHEY, CDR2 SVGAGI. The CDR3 is 14 residues long. The CDR3 nucleotides read TGTGCCAGCAGTCCCTCACAGGTTGAGGCTGAAGCTTTCTTT. Its translation is CASSPSQVEAEAFF.

The CDR3, as DNA: TGCGCCAGCAGCTTCTCTGAACGGGAGACCCAGTACTTC. The encoded protein is CASSFSERETQYF. The rearrangement uses TRBV5-1 and TRBJ2-5; the D is unclear. The CDR3 has 13 amino acids. Trimming shortened V by 2 bases and J by 5 bases, and 10 bases separated the two germline ends. Per germline, CDR1 SGHRS and CDR2 YFSETQ.

The rearrangement uses TRBV3-1 (or the pseudogene TRBV3-2) and TRBJ1-6; 7 bases line up with TRBD1. The V and J ends lost 3 bases and 5 bases, in that order; junction bases with no gene match: 7. There are 16 residues in the CDR3. Germline V gene lookup returns CDR1 LGHDT and CDR2 YNNKEL (reference sequence). CDR3 DNA sequence: TGTGCCAGCAGCCATTGGATAGACAGGGATAATTCACCCCTCCACTTT. This gives the protein CASSHWIDRDNSPLHF.

The rearrangement uses TRBV2 and TRBJ1-6; 7 bases line up with TRBD1. The V gene end was trimmed by 8 bases and the J gene end by 7 bases; junction bases not matched to a gene: 8. This CDR3 region has 14 residues. Germline V gene sequence: CDR1 SNHLY, CDR2 FYNNEI. The DNA of the CDR3 is TGTGCCAGCGGCCGGGACAGCAAGAATTCACCCCTCCACTTT. This translates into CASGRDSKNSPLHF.

This chain connects TRBV5-8 to TRBJ1-5; no clear D gene. Trimming stripped 1 base from V and 4 bases from J, with 3 bases between. The length of the CDR3 is 12 residues. In germline, CDR1 is SGHTS, CDR2 YDEGEE. The CDR3 DNA reads TGTGCCAGCAGCTTGTGGAATCAGCCCCAGCATTTT. It encodes CASSLWNQPQHF.

This clone was observed once. The chain uses TRBV7-6 and TRBJ1-4; 7 bases are shared with TRBD1. The V gene's germline CDR1 is SGHVS and CDR2 FNYEAQ. V lost 3 bases and J lost 7; bases outside the gene matches: 8. CDR3 size: 15 residues. The CDR3 loop is CASSFNQGGGEKLFF. CDR3 bases: TGTGCCAGCAGCTTTAATCAAGGGGGCGGTGAAAAACTGTTTTTT.

The chain employs TRBV6-2 or TRBV6-3 and TRBJ2-5, with D tentatively TRBD2 (7 bases). CDR3 length: 13 residues. V lost 6 bases and J lost 5, with 13 bases in between. Germline values: CDR1 MNHEY, CDR2 SVGEGT. CDR3 DNA: TGTGCCAGCAGCCGGGGGGCGCGGGAGACCCAGTACTTC. It codes for CASSRGARETQYF.

This chain connects TRBV5-6 to TRBJ2-3, with D perhaps TRBD2 (6 bases). Germline assignment: CDR1 SGHDT and CDR2 YYEEEE. V was cut by 4 bases and J by 4 bases, with 22 bases left in between. The CDR3 sequence is 17 residues long. CDR3 bases: TGTGCCAGCAGCGACCGTTCTTCCGGAGGGTGGTCAGATACGCAGTATTTT. Its protein product is CASSDRSSGGWSDTQYF.

V usage is TRBV7-2 and J usage is TRBJ2-3; 10 positions agree with TRBD2. CDR3 length: 16 amino acids. With 3 bases clipped from V and 8 bases from J, the junction kept 11 bases outside the gene matches. In germline, CDR1 is SGHTA, CDR2 FQGNSA. The CDR3 DNA reads as TGTGCCAGCAGCTTTGCTAGCGGGAGTATGGAGGGTACGCAGTATTTT. This codes for CASSFASGSMEGTQYF.

This clone was observed a single time. This chain connects TRBV5-4 to TRBJ2-7; 10 positions agree with TRBD2. CDR1 and CDR2 (germline): SGHNT, YYREEE (reference sequence). This CDR3 spans 19 amino acids. V lost 4 bases and J lost 2; bases outside the gene matches: 18. The CDR3 loop is CASSGGRGLAGVSAYEQYF. CDR3 sequence (DNA): TGTGCCAGCAGCGGGGGCCGAGGGCTAGCGGGAGTTTCGGCCTACGAGCAGTACTTC.

V usage is TRBV19 and J usage is TRBJ2-1; D ambiguous. This CDR3 region has 16 residues. Looked up from germline, CDR1 is LNHDA and CDR2 is SQIVND (reference sequence). V shed 3 bases and J shed 0 bases, with 12 bases lying between them. CDR3 sequence (DNA): TGTGCCAGTAGTATCCTGAGGAGTCTCTCCTACAATGAGCAGTTCTTC. Its protein is CASSILRSLSYNEQFF.